This T cell receptor (beta chain) came from a study of blood T cell repertoires in COVID-19. Study overall: Samples of COVID-19 (acute and convalescent) were obtained from the United States, Italy and Spain. In each case, the material was cDNA or gDNA derived from T cells, B-cell-depleted T cells, or PBMCs.

The CDR3 is 14 residues long. V lost 4 bases and J 8 bases, leaving 13 bases between the germline ends. Germline CDR1 reads SGHRS; CDR2 reads YFSETQ. As processed by the authors: Scientists estimated how many nucleated cells there were by amplifying reference gene primers. Only in-frame clones appear in the TCRdb table, and some are missing; sequencing was by immunoSEQ multiplex PCR. V and J calls and clone size are copied from that table; D and trimming were computed from the DNA. The sample includes around 79,000 clones, around 89% of them seen just once. The rearrangement links TRBV5-1 to TRBJ1-6; tentative D call: TRBD1 (5 bases). The source of this sequence is a man between 65 and 80 years old with active or convalescent COVID-19. The sample comprised peripheral blood. In nucleotides, the CDR3 is TGCGCCAGCAGCGGGAACGTACAGGATTCACCCCTCCACTTT. Amino acids: CASSGNVQDSPLHF.